The source of this TCR beta chain is a study of T cells in Graves' hyperthyroidism and ophthalmopathy. Study-wide points: Ophthalmopathy, as predicted by the model, came a median 6.5 months after the prediction.

This clonotype was recorded only once. Antigen specificity is unknown. Stable Graves' hyperthyroidism denoted no ophthalmopathy progression over 18 months. It was uncontrolled infection, other autoimmune disease, pregnancy or lactation that excluded patients. The CDR3 length is 15 residues. CDR1 is MNHEY, CDR2 SVGAGI, per germline. V was trimmed by 1 base and J by 2 bases, leaving 9 bases between them. The CDR3 regions of TCR beta were amplified from RNA transcripts. First-round RT-PCR targeting the TCR CDR3 was performed with the HTBI primer set. TCRdb reprocessed the multiplex PCR reads with MiXCR, giving one entry per CDR3 protein. Among under 700,000 distinct CDR3 sequences listed, around 46% were seen once.

V usage is TRBV6-5 and J usage is TRBJ1-5; unclear D gene. This receptor was obtained from a woman younger than 35 with Graves' hyperthyroidism. The sequencing input was peripheral blood or thyroid tissue (not recorded which). The CDR3 nucleotides are TGTGCCAGCAGTTACTTGGGTCCGGGCAATCAGCCCCAGCATTTT. Translation: CASSYLGPGNQPQHF.